This TCR beta chain was identified in a study of blood T cell repertoires in COVID-19 (dated by TCRdb to 2020 to 2021). Regarding the research as a whole: Samples covering the acute and convalescent phases of COVID-19 were provided by collaborators in the United States, Italy and Spain. The material from the prospective study consisted of cDNA or gDNA derived from T cells, B-cell-depleted T cells, or PBMCs. Deeply sampled blood TCRbeta repertoires from subjects exposed to, actively infected with, or recovered from COVID-19 were included in the dataset. A freely available public database, intended as a resource for researchers studying the immune response to SARS-CoV-2, is where the repertoires were released. The samples were drawn from two sources: the first 160 participants of the ongoing ImmuneRACE study, and 1,000 to 1,500 subjects contributed by 6 global collaborators. The sample metadata nearly always contained a de-identified subject ID, COVID-19 status, age in years and sex. HLA class I and class II types, where available, came from metadata supplied by the sample provider rather than from assay-based typing. The study at large found these results: How much clinical and demographic metadata was included differed by source and by participant, and the metadata was provided uncurated.

The immunoSEQ Assay, a bias-controlled multiplex PCR, was used to amplify TCRbeta CDR3 regions from genomic DNA. Processing in the source paper ran as follows. Within the assay, amplification of reference gene primers was used to estimate how many nucleated cells each sample contained. To quantify the absolute abundance of each unique TCRbeta CDR3 rearrangement, sequence reads were collapsed and filtered. For each sample, productive Simpson clonality was calculated as the square root of Simpson's diversity index over productive rearrangements. TCRdb re-hosts the immuneACCESS table, in-frame sequences only. Its copies lack some clones; in the studies checked, an unresolved V gene accounts for under half of them, and the cause for the rest is not known. The V and J calls and the clone size are those of that table, but D and trimming were determined from the DNA. This sample gives about 200,000 clones in total; almost 90% of them show up just once. The ten largest clonotypes hold 1.5% of the sample.

With respect to this clone: Its antigen is not yet known. The sample holds no much larger clone one base away, and base qualities are not on file.

Whole blood was collected in K2EDTA tubes by collaborating institutions according to the institutions' own protocols. For TCRbeta analysis, collaborator samples were shipped as frozen whole blood, as isolated PBMCs, or as DNA extracted from either sample type. The junction shows trimming of 5 bases on V and 1 base on J, plus 9 bases between the germline ends. Spanning cysteine to phenylalanine, the CDR3 consists of 13 amino acids. Only CDR3 DNA is held: 39 bases, read in frame from base 1. The germline V gene (reference sequence) supplies CDR1 LNHDA and CDR2 SQIVND. This TCR came from a man aged 18-30 years with active or convalescent COVID-19. The chain employs TRBV19 and TRBJ2-7; a tentative D match to TRBD2 spans 6 bases. The sample taken for sequencing was peripheral blood. The CDR3 sequence is CASSSGGSYEQYF. The DNA sequence reads TGTGCCAGTAGTTCCGGAGGGTCCTACGAGCAGTACTTC.